This T cell receptor beta chain was found in a study of shared clonotypes between healthy human individuals. Clones were read by immunoSEQ multiplex PCR, and TCRdb kept only the in-frame ones, dropping some. Seen here are hundreds of thousands of clones, roughly 70% observed once, and the top ten hold about 1.7%. Recent vaccinations or acute infections were absent in the healthy HIV-negative adult donors. Comment on this clone: What it binds is not known.

Study-wide findings and caveats: Read depth was anticipated to influence clonotype sharing among donors. Non-shared clonotypes had lower generation probabilities than those shared by all four donors. Sorted-subset sequencing was shown by rarefaction to be incomplete despite large depth.

This CDR3 is 18 amino acids long. Looked up from germline, CDR1 is SGHTA and CDR2 is FQGNSA. Deletions cut 3 bases from V and 1 base from J, with 19 bases between. This receptor was taken from a woman aged 25 to 39 in good health. The V and J genes are TRBV7-2 and TRBJ2-4; TRBD1 is a possible D gene (5 bases). The material sequenced was memory CD4+ T cells sorted from blood. Subset described: CD45RA-negative fraction. The CDR3 nucleotides are TGTGCCAGCAGCTTGGGGCGCGCCCAAGGATTGGCCAAAAACATTCAGTACTTC. This sequence encodes CASSLGRAQGLAKNIQYF.